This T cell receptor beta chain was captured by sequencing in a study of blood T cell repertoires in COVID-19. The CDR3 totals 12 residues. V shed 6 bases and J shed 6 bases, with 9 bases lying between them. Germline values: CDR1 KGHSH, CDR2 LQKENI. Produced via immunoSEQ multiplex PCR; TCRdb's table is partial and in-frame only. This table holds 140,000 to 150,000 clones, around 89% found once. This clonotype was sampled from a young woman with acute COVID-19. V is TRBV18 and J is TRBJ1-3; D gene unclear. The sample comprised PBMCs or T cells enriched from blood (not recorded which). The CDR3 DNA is TGTGCCAGCTCCGAGGGCGTAAACACCATATATTTT. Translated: CASSEGVNTIYF.